The source of this T cell receptor beta chain is a study of T cells in Graves' hyperthyroidism and ophthalmopathy. Study observations and caveats: The model anticipated ophthalmopathy a median about six months pre-onset.

Germline assignment: CDR1 DFQATT and CDR2 SNEGSKA (reference sequence). Trimming left V 0 bases short and J 0 bases short, with 12 bases between. The CDR3 runs to 15 residues. This clonotype has at least ten counts. Its antigen remains unidentified. From RNA transcripts, TCR beta CDR3 regions were amplified. HTBI primers drove first-round RT-PCR of the TCR CDR3. TCRdb recomputed calls from the multiplex PCR reads with MiXCR, one row per CDR3 protein. In the table there are around 250,000 distinct CDR3 sequences, about a sixth of which are singletons. The chain links TRBV20-1 to TRBJ2-7, with no clear D. This clonotype originated in a woman aged 18-30 years with Graves' ophthalmopathy. The sequenced sample was blood. The CDR3 coding sequence is TGCAGTGCTAGAGATCGACACGGTAACTCCTACGAGCAGTACTTC. This codes for CSARDRHGNSYEQYF.